This paragraph reports one T cell receptor beta chain. Its antigen is not known. This entry is derived from a study of cytomegalovirus exposure and HLA in healthy donors. Study findings and constraints: Later analysis showed TCR association rates varying by HLA locus, highest for DRB1 and lowest for HLA-C. Most subjects' HLA-A and HLA-B alleles were reportedly predicted from TCR beta sequences.

Primers for the PCR totalled 60 Vbeta and 13 Jbeta. The method was immunoSEQ multiplex PCR; TCRdb's version includes in-frame clones alone and lacks a portion of them. The sample includes 90,000 to 140,000 clones, 83% of them seen just once. The CDR3 length is 14 residues. Looked up from germline, CDR1 is MDHEN and CDR2 is SYDVKM. The trim removed 6 bases at V and 4 bases at J, leaving 5 bases unmatched. The material sequenced was PBMCs. V usage is TRBV28 and J usage is TRBJ2-3; 9 nucleotides align to TRBD2. This TCR was sampled from a man younger than 35 in good health and CMV-seronegative. This chain's CDR3 is CASSSSGTADTQYF. DNA for the CDR3: TGTGCCAGCAGCTCTAGCGGGACAGCAGATACGCAGTATTTT.